This TCR beta chain was profiled in a study of identical twins. Study-level points and caveats: Low generation probability was overrepresented in out-of-frame alpha sequences shared by twins. Among beta out-of-frame sequences, excess sharing between twins appeared weaker.

Template switching added a universal primer site; cDNA carried unique molecular identifiers. TCRdb re-analysed the 5' RACE reads in MiXCR, keeping a single row per CDR3 protein. Among nearly 900,000 distinct CDR3 sequences listed, approximately 13% were seen once. This CDR3 has 15 residues. Looked up from germline, CDR1 is DFQATT and CDR2 is SNEGSKA (reference sequence). Between the trimmed V and J ends, which lost 5 bases and 7 bases, there was a span of 21 bases. On this clonotype: What it binds is not known.

These data also featured in a second study, about yellow fever vaccine responses in identical twins.

The specimen sequenced was PBMCs. The receptor was isolated from a woman aged 18-29 years in good health. The J gene is TRBJ2-1, the V gene TRBV20-1; D assignment may be TRBD1 or TRBD2 (5 bases each). The CDR3 spells CSARLARGPLNEQFF. The CDR3 nucleotides read TGCAGTGCTCGCCTAGCTAGGGGCCCTCTTAATGAGCAGTTCTTC.